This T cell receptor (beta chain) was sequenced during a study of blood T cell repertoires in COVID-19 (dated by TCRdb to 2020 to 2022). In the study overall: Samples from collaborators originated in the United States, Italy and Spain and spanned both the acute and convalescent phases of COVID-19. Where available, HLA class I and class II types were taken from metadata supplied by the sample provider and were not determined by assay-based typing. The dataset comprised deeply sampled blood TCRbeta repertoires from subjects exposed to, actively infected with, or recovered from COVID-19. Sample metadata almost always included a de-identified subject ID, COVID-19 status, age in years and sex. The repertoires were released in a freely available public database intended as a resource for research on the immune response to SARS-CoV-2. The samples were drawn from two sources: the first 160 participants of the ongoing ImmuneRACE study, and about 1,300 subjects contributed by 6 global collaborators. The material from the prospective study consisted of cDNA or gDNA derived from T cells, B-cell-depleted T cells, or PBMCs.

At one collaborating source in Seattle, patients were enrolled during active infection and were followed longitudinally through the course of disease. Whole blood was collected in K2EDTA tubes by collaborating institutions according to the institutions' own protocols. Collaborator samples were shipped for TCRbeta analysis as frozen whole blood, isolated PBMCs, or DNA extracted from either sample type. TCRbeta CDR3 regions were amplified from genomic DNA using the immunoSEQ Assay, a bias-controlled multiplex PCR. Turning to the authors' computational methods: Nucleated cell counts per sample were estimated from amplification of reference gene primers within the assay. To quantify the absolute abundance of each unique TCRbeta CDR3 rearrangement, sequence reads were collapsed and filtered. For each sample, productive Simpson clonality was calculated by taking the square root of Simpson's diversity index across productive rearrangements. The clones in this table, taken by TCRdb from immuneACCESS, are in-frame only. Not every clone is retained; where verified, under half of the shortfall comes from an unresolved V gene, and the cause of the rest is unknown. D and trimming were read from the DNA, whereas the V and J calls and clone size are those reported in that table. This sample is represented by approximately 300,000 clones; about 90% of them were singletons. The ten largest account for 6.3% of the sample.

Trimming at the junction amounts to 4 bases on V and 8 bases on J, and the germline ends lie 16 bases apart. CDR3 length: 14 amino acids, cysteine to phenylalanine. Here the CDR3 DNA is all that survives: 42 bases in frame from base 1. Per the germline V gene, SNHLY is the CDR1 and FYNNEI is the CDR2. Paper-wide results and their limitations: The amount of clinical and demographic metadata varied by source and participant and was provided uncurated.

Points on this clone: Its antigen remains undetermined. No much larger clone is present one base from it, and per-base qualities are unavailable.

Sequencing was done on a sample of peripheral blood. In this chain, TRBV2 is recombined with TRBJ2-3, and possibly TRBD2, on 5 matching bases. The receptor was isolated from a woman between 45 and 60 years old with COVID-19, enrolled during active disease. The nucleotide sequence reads TGTGCCAGCAGTGGCGGGCCCCCGGCGGGTACGCAGTATTTT. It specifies CASSGGPPAGTQYF.